This TCR beta chain was identified in a study of shared clonotypes between healthy human individuals. Study-wide results and caveats: Clonotype sharing across four donors was observed for 4% to 5.5% of naive CD4 clonotypes. Though the depth was large, rarefaction showed that sorted-subset sequencing was incomplete. Generally, estimated richness proved larger in naive subsets than it did in memory subsets.

V shed 3 bases and J shed 4 bases, with 9 bases lying between them. The CDR3 loop spans 13 amino acids. Per the germline V gene, CDR1 is LNHDA and CDR2 is SQIVND (reference sequence). This clone was counted a few times. Its antigen is unidentified. In the sorted-subset replicate PCRs, around 200 ng DNA, roughly 30,000 T cell genomes, was used. Sequencing used immunoSEQ multiplex PCR; TCRdb keeps in-frame clones, though not all of them. Here the sample spans 2 million to 2.5 million clones, roughly 95% being singletons. The chain uses TRBV19 and TRBJ1-2; D not resolved. The clonotype originates from a man aged 18 to 35 in good health. The sequenced sample consisted of naive CD4+ T cells sorted from blood. Subset indicated: CD45RA+ positively selected. CDR3: CASSIAAFYGYTF. The CDR3 DNA reads TGTGCCAGTAGTATCGCAGCCTTCTATGGCTACACCTTC.